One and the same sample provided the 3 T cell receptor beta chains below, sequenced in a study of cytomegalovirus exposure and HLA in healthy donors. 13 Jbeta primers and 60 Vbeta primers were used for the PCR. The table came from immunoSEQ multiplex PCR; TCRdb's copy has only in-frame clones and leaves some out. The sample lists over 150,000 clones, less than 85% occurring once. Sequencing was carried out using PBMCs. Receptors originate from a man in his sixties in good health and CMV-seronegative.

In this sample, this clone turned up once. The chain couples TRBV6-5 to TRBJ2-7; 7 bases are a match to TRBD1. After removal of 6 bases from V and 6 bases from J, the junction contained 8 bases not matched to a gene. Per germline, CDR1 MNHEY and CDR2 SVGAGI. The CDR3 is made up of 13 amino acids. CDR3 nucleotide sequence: TGTGCCAGCAGCAGACAGGGCCAACGCGAGCAGTACTTC. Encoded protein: CASSRQGQREQYF.

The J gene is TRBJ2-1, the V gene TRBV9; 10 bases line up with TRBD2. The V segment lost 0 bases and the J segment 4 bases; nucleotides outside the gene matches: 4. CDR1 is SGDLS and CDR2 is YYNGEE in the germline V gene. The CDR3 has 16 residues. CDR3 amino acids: CASSVVGLADYNEQFF. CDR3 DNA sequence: TGTGCCAGCAGCGTAGTAGGACTAGCGGATTACAATGAGCAGTTCTTC.

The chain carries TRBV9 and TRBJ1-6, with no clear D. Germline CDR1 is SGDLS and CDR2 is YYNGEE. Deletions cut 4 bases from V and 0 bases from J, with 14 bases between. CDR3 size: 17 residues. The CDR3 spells CASSPTEVGSYNSPLHF. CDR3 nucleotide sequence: TGTGCCAGCAGCCCCACGGAGGTTGGCTCCTATAATTCACCCCTCCACTTT.